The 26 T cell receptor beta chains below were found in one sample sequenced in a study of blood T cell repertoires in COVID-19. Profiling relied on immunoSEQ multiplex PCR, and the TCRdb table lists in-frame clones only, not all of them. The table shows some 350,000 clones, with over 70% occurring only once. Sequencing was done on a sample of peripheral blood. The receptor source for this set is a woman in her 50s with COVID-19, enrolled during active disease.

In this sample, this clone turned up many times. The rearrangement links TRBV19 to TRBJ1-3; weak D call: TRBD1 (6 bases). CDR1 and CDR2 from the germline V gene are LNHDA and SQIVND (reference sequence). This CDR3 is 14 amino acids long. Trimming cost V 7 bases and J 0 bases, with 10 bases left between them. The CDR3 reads CASTWTASGNTIYF. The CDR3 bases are TGTGCCAGTACTTGGACAGCCTCTGGAAACACCATATATTTT.

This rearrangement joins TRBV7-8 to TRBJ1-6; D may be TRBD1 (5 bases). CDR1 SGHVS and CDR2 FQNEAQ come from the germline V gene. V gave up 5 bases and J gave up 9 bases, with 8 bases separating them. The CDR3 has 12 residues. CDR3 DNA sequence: TGTGCCAGCAGCCCCAGGGCTTCACCCCTCCACTTT. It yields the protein CASSPRASPLHF. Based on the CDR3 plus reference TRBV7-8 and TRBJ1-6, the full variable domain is GAGVSQSPRYKVAKRGQDVALRCDPISGHVSLFWYQQALGQGPEFLTYFQNEAQLDKSGLPSDRFFAERPEGSVSTLKIQRTQQEDSAVYLCASSPRASPLHFGNGTRLTVT.

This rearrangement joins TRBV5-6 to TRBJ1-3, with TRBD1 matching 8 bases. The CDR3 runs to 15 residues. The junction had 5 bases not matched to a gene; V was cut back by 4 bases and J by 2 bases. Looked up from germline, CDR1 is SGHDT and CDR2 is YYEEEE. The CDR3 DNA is TGTGCCAGCAGCGGCAGGACAGGGACTGGAAACACCATATATTTT. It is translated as CASSGRTGTGNTIYF.

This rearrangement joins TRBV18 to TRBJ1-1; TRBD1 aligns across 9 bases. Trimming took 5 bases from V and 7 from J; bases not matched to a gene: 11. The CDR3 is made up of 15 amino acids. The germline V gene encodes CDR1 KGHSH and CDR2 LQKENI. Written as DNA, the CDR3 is TGTGCCAGCTCAAAACAGGGGGCGCTTTCGGTTGAAGCTTTCTTT. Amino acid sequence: CASSKQGALSVEAFF.

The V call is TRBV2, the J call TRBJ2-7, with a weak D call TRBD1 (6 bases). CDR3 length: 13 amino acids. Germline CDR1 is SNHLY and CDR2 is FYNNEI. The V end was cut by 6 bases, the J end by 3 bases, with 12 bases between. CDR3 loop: CASRMDRGYEQYF. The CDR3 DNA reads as TGTGCCAGCAGGATGGACAGAGGCTACGAGCAGTACTTC.

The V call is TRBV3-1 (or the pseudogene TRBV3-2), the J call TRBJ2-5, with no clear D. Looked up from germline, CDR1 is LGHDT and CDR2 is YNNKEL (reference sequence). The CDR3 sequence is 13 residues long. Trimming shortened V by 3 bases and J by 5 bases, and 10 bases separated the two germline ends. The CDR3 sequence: CASSQSEAETQYF. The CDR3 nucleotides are TGTGCCAGCAGCCAGTCCGAGGCGGAGACCCAGTACTTC.

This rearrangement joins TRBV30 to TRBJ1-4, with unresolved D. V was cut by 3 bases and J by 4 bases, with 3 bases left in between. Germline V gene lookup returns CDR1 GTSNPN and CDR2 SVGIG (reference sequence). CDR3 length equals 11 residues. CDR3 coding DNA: TGTGCCTGGAGCGGTAATGAAAAACTGTTTTTT. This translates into CAWSGNEKLFF.

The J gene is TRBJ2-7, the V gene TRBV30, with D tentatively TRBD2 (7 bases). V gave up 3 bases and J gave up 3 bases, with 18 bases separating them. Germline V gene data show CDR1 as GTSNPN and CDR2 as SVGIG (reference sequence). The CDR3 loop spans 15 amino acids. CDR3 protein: CAWSRPGGAFYEQYF. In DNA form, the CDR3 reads TGTGCCTGGAGCCGACCGGGGGGCGCCTTCTACGAGCAGTACTTC.

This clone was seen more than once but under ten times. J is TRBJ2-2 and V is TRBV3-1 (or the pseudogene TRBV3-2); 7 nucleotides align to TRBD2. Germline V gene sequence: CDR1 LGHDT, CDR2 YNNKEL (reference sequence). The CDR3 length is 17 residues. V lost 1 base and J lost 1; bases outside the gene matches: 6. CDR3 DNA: TGTGCCAGCAGCCAAGTCCTGGGCGGGAGGAACACCGGGGAGCTGTTTTTT. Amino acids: CASSQVLGGRNTGELFF.

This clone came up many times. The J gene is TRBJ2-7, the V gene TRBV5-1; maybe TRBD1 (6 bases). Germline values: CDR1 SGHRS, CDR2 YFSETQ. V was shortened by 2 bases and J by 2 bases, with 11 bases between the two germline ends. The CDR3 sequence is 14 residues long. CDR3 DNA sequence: TGCGCCAGCAGCTTTATGCAGGGGCCCTACGAGCAGTACTTC. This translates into CASSFMQGPYEQYF. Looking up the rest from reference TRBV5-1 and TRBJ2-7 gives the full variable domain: KAGVTQTPRYLIKTRGQQVTLSCSPISGHRSVSWYQQTPGQGLQFLFEYFSETQRNKGNFPGRFSGRQFSNSRSEMNVSTLELGDSALYLCASSFMQGPYEQYFGPGTRLTVT.

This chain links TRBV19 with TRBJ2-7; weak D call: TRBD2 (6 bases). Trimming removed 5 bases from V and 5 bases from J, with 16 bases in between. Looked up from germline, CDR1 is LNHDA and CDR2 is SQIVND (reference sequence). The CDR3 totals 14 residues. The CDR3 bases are TGTGCCAGTAGTCCCATGGGGGGTTCCCACGAGCAGTACTTC. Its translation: CASSPMGGSHEQYF.

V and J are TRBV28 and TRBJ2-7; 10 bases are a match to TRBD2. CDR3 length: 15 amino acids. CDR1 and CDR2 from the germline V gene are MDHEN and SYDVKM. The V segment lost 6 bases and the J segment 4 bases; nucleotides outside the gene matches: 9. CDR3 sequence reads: CASSVGLAEGYEQYF. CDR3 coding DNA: TGTGCCAGCAGCGTCGGACTAGCGGAGGGTTACGAGCAGTACTTC.

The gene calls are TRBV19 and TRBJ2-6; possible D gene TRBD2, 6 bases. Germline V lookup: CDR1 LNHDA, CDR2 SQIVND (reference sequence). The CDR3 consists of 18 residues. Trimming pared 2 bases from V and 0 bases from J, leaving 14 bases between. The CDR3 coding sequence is TGTGCCAGTAGTATACGCGGGGCCTCTTACTCTGGGGCCAACGTCCTGACTTTC. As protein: CASSIRGASYSGANVLTF.

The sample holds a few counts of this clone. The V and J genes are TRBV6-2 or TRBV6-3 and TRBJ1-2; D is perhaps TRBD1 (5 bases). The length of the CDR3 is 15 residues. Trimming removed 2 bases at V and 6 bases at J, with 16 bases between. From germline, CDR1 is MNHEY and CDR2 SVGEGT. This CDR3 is CASSYPPPGSHGYTF. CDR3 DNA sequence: TGTGCCAGCAGTTACCCGCCGCCAGGGTCGCATGGCTACACCTTC.

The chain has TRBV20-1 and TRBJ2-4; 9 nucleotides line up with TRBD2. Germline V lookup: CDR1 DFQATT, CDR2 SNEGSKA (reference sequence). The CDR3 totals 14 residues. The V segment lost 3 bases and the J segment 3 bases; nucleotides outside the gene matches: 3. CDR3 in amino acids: CSASSGSDKNIQYF. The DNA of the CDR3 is TGCAGTGCTAGTAGCGGGAGTGACAAAAACATTCAGTACTTC.

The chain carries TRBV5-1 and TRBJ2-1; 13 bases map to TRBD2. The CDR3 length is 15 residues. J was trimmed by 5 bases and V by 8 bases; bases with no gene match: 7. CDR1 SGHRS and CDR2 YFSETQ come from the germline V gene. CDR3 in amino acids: CASRQTSGRNNEQFF. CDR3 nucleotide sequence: TGCGCCAGTAGGCAGACTAGCGGGAGGAACAATGAGCAGTTCTTC.

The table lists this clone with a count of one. The CDR3 is CASSPVVGGGLETQYF. The CDR3 nucleotides are TGTGCCAGCTCACCAGTAGTAGGCGGGGGCTTAGAGACCCAGTACTTC. The V and J genes are TRBV18 and TRBJ2-5; D may be TRBD2 (7 bases). The V end was cut by 2 bases, the J end by 4 bases, with 17 bases between. Germline V gene sequence: CDR1 KGHSH, CDR2 LQKENI. The length of the CDR3 is 16 residues. The variable domain in full, with the rest retrieved from reference TRBV18 and TRBJ2-5, is NAGVMQNPRHLVRRRGQEARLRCSPMKGHSHVYWYRQLPEEGLKFMVYLQKENIIDESGMPKERFSAEFPKEGPSILRIQQVVRGDSAAYFCASSPVVGGGLETQYFGPGTRLLVL.

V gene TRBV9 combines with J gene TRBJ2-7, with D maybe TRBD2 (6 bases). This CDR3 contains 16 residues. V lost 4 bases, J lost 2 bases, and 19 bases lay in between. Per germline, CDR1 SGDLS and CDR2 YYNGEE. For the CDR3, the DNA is TGTGCCAGCAGCTTAAGCTCGTTAGCGGACCCCTACGAGCAGTACTTC. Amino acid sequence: CASSLSSLADPYEQYF. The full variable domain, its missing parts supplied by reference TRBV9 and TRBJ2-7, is DSGVTQTPKHLITATGQRVTLRCSPRSGDLSVYWYQQSLDQGLQFLIQYYNGEERAKGNILERFSAQQFPDLHSELNLSSLELGDSALYFCASSLSSLADPYEQYFGPGTRLTVT.

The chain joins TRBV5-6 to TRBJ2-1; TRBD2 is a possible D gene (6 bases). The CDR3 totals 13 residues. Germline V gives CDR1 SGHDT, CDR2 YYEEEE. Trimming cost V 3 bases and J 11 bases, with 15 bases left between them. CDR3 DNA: TGTGCCAGCAGCTGGGGGGTCTCGAGACAGCAGTTCTTC. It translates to CASSWGVSRQQFF.

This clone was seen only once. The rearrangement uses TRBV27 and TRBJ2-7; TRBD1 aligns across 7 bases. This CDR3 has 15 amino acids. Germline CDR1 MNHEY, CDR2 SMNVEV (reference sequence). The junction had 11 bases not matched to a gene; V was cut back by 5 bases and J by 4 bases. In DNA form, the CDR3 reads TGTGCCAGCAGTCCGGTAGGGGGCCCGGGATACGAGCAGTACTTC. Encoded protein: CASSPVGGPGYEQYF.

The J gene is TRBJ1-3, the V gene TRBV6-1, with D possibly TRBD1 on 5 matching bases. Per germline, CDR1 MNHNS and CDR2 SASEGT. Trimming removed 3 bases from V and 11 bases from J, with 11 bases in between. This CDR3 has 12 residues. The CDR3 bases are TGTGCCAGCAGTGAGGGAAGGGGCGCCATATATTTT. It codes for CASSEGRGAIYF.

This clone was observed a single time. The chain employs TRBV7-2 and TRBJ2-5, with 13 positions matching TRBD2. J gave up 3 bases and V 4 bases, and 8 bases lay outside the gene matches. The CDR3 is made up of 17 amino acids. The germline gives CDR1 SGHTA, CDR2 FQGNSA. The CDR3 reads CASSSQRTSGRKETQYF. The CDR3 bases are TGTGCCAGCAGCTCCCAGCGGACTAGCGGGAGAAAAGAGACCCAGTACTTC.

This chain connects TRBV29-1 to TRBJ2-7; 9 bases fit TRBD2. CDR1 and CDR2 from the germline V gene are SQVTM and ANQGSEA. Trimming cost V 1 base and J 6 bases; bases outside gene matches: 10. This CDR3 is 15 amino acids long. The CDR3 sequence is CSVEGVAGVAGEQYF. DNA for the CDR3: TGCAGCGTTGAAGGGGTAGCGGGAGTAGCGGGCGAGCAGTACTTC.

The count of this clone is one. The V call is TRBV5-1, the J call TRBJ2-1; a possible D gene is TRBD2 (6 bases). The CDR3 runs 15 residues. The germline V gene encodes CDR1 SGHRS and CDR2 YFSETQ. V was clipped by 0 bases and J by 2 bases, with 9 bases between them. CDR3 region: CASSLVAVTYNEQFF. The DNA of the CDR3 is TGCGCCAGCAGCTTGGTAGCGGTCACCTACAATGAGCAGTTCTTC.

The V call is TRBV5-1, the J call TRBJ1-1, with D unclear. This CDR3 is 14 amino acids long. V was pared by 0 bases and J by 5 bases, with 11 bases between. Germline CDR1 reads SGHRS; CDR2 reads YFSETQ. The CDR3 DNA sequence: TGCGCCAGCAGCTTGGCGTTTGTTCCTACTGAAGCTTTCTTT. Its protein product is CASSLAFVPTEAFF.

CDR3 region: CASSPPGGTDTQYF. The CDR3, as DNA: TGTGCCAGCTCACCACCCGGGGGGACAGATACGCAGTATTTT. This chain connects TRBV18 to TRBJ2-3; 7 bases fit TRBD2. This CDR3 region has 14 residues. Trimming cost V 0 bases and J 3 bases; bases outside gene matches: 0. Germline V gene lookup returns CDR1 KGHSH and CDR2 LQKENI. The variable domain in full, with the rest retrieved from reference TRBV18 and TRBJ2-3, is NAGVMQNPRHLVRRRGQEARLRCSPMKGHSHVYWYRQLPEEGLKFMVYLQKENIIDESGMPKERFSAEFPKEGPSILRIQQVVRGDSAAYFCASSPPGGTDTQYFGPGTRLTVL.